The 19 T cell receptor beta chains below come from one sample, sequenced in a study of neurological immune-mediated disorders. TCRdb re-analysed the 5' RACE reads in MiXCR, keeping a single row per CDR3 protein. The sample has about 66,000 distinct CDR3 sequences, 5.2% seen once. The sequenced sample was PBMCs. The receptors stem from a woman younger than 45 with multiple sclerosis.

In this sample, this clonotype turned up a few times. CDR3 DNA: TGCAGTGCTAGGGCTAGCGGGGGGTCGGAAGAGACCCAGTACTTC. This sequence encodes CSARASGGSEETQYF. The rearrangement uses TRBV20-1 and TRBJ2-5, with TRBD2 matching 11 bases. The CDR3 runs to 15 residues. The V gene's germline CDR1 is DFQATT and CDR2 SNEGSKA (reference sequence). V was clipped by 3 bases and J by 3 bases; unmatched bases: 6.

In this sample, this clonotype turned up many times. The chain employs TRBV7-2 and TRBJ2-7, with D uncertain. V was clipped by 6 bases and J by 3 bases, with 9 bases between them. The CDR3 totals 12 residues. Germline V gives CDR1 SGHTA, CDR2 FQGNSA. DNA for the CDR3: TGTGCCAGCAGTTTTCCGAGCTACGAGCAGTACTTC. Translation gives CASSFPSYEQYF.

This clonotype was seen at least ten times. This chain connects TRBV7-3 to TRBJ2-5, with D perhaps given as TRBD1 or TRBD2 (6 bases each). Trimming cost V 1 base and J 4 bases, with 13 bases left between them. There are 15 residues in the CDR3. The germline V gene encodes CDR1 SGHTA and CDR2 FQGTGA. The CDR3 DNA is TGTGCCAGCAGCTTAATCGGGGGCCGGTCAGAGACCCAGTACTTC. This translates into CASSLIGGRSETQYF.

The rearrangement joins TRBV20-1 to TRBJ2-7; D might be TRBD2 (6 bases). Deletions cut 6 bases from V and 0 bases from J, with 12 bases between. Germline V gene lookup returns CDR1 DFQATT and CDR2 SNEGSKA (reference sequence). This CDR3 spans 13 amino acids. The CDR3 loop is CSASGGLSYEQYV. In nucleotides, the CDR3 is TGCAGTGCGTCCGGGGGACTCTCCTACGAGCAGTACGTC.

This clonotype was observed a few times. V is TRBV20-1 and J is TRBJ2-7, with no clear D. Germline V gene lookup returns CDR1 DFQATT and CDR2 SNEGSKA (reference sequence). This CDR3 has 12 residues. V gave up 2 bases and J gave up 5 bases, with 10 bases separating them. CDR3 DNA: TGCAGTGCTAGAAGCAAGGGCGACGAGCAGTACTTC. Translation: CSARSKGDEQYF.

On this clonotype: A much larger clone is a single base away; this may be a read error. The CDR3 end shows no conserved phenylalanine or tryptophan, and so a read error is likely. The chain combines TRBV15 with TRBJ2-7; perhaps TRBD1 as D (5 bases). Trimming took 1 base from V and 0 from J, leaving 10 bases between them. The CDR3 sequence is 15 residues long. Germline V gives CDR1 LNHNV, CDR2 YYDKDF (reference sequence). DNA of the CDR3: TGTGCCACCAGCAGAGGACAGCTCTCCTCCTACGAGCAGTACTAC. Its translation is CATSRGQLSSYEQYY.

This clonotype was detected ten times or more. This chain uses TRBV6-5 with TRBJ2-7, with D possibly TRBD1 on 6 matching bases. The V and J ends lost 2 bases and 3 bases respectively, with 8 bases between them. Germline-derived CDR1 and CDR2 are MNHEY and SVGAGI. This CDR3 contains 13 residues. CDR3 sequence reads: CASSYHRVYEQYF. CDR3 in DNA: TGTGCCAGCAGTTACCACAGGGTCTACGAGCAGTACTTC.

This clonotype occurred many times. DNA for the CDR3: TGTGCCAGCGGCCCTCCGGGACTAGCGGGATACCAAGAGACCCAGTACTTC. Amino acid sequence: CASGPPGLAGYQETQYF. V is TRBV28 and J is TRBJ2-5; 13 nucleotides align to TRBD2. Trimming cost V 8 bases and J 0 bases; bases outside gene matches: 9. This CDR3 region has 17 residues. Germline V gene data show CDR1 as MDHEN and CDR2 as SYDVKM.

Many counts were recorded for this clonotype. The genes are TRBV6-5 and TRBJ1-3; maybe TRBD1 (6 bases). The germline V gene has CDR1 MNHEY and CDR2 SVGAGI. This CDR3 is built from 17 residues. V lost 1 base and J 0 bases, leaving 13 bases between the germline ends. The CDR3 loop is CASSYFSQGTSGNTIYF. Written as DNA, the CDR3 is TGTGCCAGCAGTTACTTCTCCCAGGGGACCTCTGGAAACACCATATATTTT.

This clonotype came up many times. The gene calls are TRBV7-9 and TRBJ1-6; perhaps TRBD1 as D (5 bases). V dropped 3 bases and J dropped 7 bases, with 10 bases sitting between them. This CDR3 spans 14 amino acids. Germline V gene sequence: CDR1 SEHNR, CDR2 FQNEAQ (reference sequence). CDR3 residues: CASSFGTQNSPLHF. The CDR3 nucleotides read TGTGCCAGCAGCTTCGGGACGCAGAATTCACCCCTCCACTTT.

Many counts were recorded for this clonotype. The V gene is TRBV28, the J gene TRBJ2-7; possibly TRBD1 for D (6 bases). This CDR3 spans 14 amino acids. V was clipped by 8 bases and J by 3 bases, with 17 bases between them. The germline gives CDR1 MDHEN, CDR2 SYDVKM. CDR3 loop: CASHEQGSLYEQYF. CDR3 bases: TGTGCCAGCCACGAACAGGGATCTCTCTACGAGCAGTACTTC.

This clonotype has at least ten counts. The chain carries TRBV7-9 and TRBJ2-5, with 8 nucleotides matching TRBD2. This CDR3 contains 15 residues. The germline CDR1 and CDR2 sequences are SEHNR and FQNEAQ (reference sequence). Trimming took 2 bases from V and 5 from J; bases not matched to a gene: 7. CDR3 nucleotides: TGTGCCAGCAGCTTAAACGGGGGGGCCCTCGAGACCCAGTACTTC. This gives the protein CASSLNGGALETQYF.

In its sample, this clonotype was seen many times. The chain carries TRBV4-1 and TRBJ1-1, with 8 positions matching TRBD1. The CDR3 runs to 16 residues. J lost 3 bases, V lost 3 bases, and 9 bases had no gene match. Looked up from germline, CDR1 is MGHRA and CDR2 is YSYEKL. DNA of the CDR3: TGCGCCAGCAGCCAGGAAAGAGGGGACAGGCACACTGAAGCTTTCTTT. It encodes CASSQERGDRHTEAFF.

This clonotype was counted ten times or more. The V and J genes are TRBV5-1 and TRBJ1-1; D unclear. Germline loops: CDR1 SGHRS, CDR2 YFSETQ. The CDR3 spans 14 residues. The V end was cut by 3 bases, the J end by 6 bases, with 15 bases between. This CDR3 is CASSSPGRQAEAFF. The CDR3 bases are TGCGCCAGCAGCTCACCGGGTCGGCAGGCTGAAGCTTTCTTT. The whole variable domain, remainder taken from reference TRBV5-1 and TRBJ1-1, is KAGVTQTPRYLIKTRGQQVTLSCSPISGHRSVSWYQQTPGQGLQFLFEYFSETQRNKGNFPGRFSGRQFSNSRSEMNVSTLELGDSALYLCASSSPGRQAEAFFGQGTRLTVV.

Many counts were recorded for this clonotype. V usage is TRBV7-8 and J usage is TRBJ2-3, with 10 bases matching TRBD2. Germline trimming cut 5 bases from V and 1 base from J; bases unmatched to any gene: 9. Per germline, CDR1 SGHVS and CDR2 FQNEAQ. CDR3 length equals 17 residues. CDR3 residues: CASSPVLGTSGTDTQYF. The CDR3 bases are TGTGCCAGCAGCCCCGTCCTTGGGACTAGCGGCACAGATACGCAGTATTTT. Full variable domain (outside the CDR3, taken from reference TRBV7-8 and TRBJ2-3): GAGVSQSPRYKVAKRGQDVALRCDPISGHVSLFWYQQALGQGPEFLTYFQNEAQLDKSGLPSDRFFAERPEGSVSTLKIQRTQQEDSAVYLCASSPVLGTSGTDTQYFGPGTRLTVL.

This clonotype was counted at least ten times. The chain carries TRBV20-1 and TRBJ2-1; TRBD2 matches 7 bases. The CDR3 contains 12 residues. Trimming removed 5 bases from V and 5 bases from J; junction bases left unmatched: 3. Per germline, CDR1 DFQATT and CDR2 SNEGSKA (reference sequence). This CDR3 is CSAGDYNNEQFF. The CDR3 DNA sequence: TGCAGTGCTGGGGACTACAACAATGAGCAGTTCTTC.

The sample holds many counts of this clonotype. The chain joins TRBV6-5 to TRBJ2-2; 10 nucleotides match TRBD1. CDR1 is MNHEY, CDR2 SVGAGI, per germline. With 5 bases clipped from V and 3 bases from J, the junction kept 9 bases outside the gene matches. This CDR3 has 17 amino acids. In DNA, the CDR3 is TGTGCCAGCAGTGAAGTTCCGGGACAGGGGTACACCGGGGAGCTGTTTTTT. Translation gives CASSEVPGQGYTGELFF.

This clonotype was detected many times. This sequence joins TRBV20-1 and TRBJ2-5; 7 bases line up with TRBD2. V lost 6 bases and J lost 0; bases outside the gene matches: 7. Germline V gives CDR1 DFQATT, CDR2 SNEGSKA (reference sequence). The CDR3 totals 14 residues. CDR3 DNA sequence: TGCAGTGCCTCGCGGGGGATGTACCAAGAGACCCAGTACTTC. Translation: CSASRGMYQETQYF.

This clonotype was detected ten times or more. The V gene is TRBV20-1, the J gene TRBJ2-2; D perhaps matches TRBD2 (6 bases). The length of the CDR3 is 13 residues. The germline V and J ends were trimmed by 3 bases and 5 bases, with 10 bases remaining between them. The germline gives CDR1 DFQATT, CDR2 SNEGSKA (reference sequence). The CDR3 is CSARGLTTGELFF. For the CDR3, the DNA is TGCAGTGCTAGGGGACTTACTACCGGGGAGCTGTTTTTT.